The 15 T cell receptor beta chains below were found in one sample sequenced in a study of a mutant IDH1 vaccine in newly diagnosed glioma. TCRdb's copy holds only in-frame clones and misses some; the assay was immunoSEQ multiplex PCR. The sample contains about 38,000 clones, 78% of which appear only once. Regarding time point: baseline, week 1 (first vaccination visit). Treatment of the sample: pre-vaccination baseline after standard-of-care therapy. The material was PBMCs, obtained from a glioma patient treated with radiotherapy, temozolomide or both. These receptors originate from a man in his forties with glioma. Some clones in this sample may be carry-over from other donors' samples.

This clone was seen a single time. The chain carries TRBV6-5 and TRBJ1-1; possible D gene TRBD1, 5 bases. V was clipped by 0 bases and J by 3 bases, with 14 bases between them. The CDR3 has 16 amino acids. CDR1 and CDR2 from the germline V gene are MNHEY and SVGAGI. The CDR3 nucleotides read TGTGCCAGCAGTTACTCGACGAAGGGGTGGGACACTGAAGCTTTCTTT. Amino acids: CASSYSTKGWDTEAFF.

V gene TRBV5-6 combines with J gene TRBJ1-1; D gene uncertain. Germline CDR1 SGHDT, CDR2 YYEEEE. The CDR3 length is 15 residues. V lost 3 bases and J 4 bases, leaving 16 bases between the germline ends. The chain's CDR3 is CASSYAEGARTEAFF. The CDR3 coding sequence is TGTGCCAGCAGCTACGCTGAAGGAGCTCGCACTGAAGCTTTCTTT.

The chain joins TRBV5-4 to TRBJ1-1; D possibly corresponds to TRBD1 (6 bases). The CDR3 extends over 16 amino acids. Trimming took off 0 bases at V and 5 bases at J, with 17 bases between the two ends. Germline loops: CDR1 SGHNT, CDR2 YYREEE (reference sequence). CDR3 amino acids: CASSLGPGRGRTEAFF. The CDR3 nucleotides are TGTGCCAGCAGCTTGGGGCCGGGCAGGGGACGGACTGAAGCTTTCTTT.

The rearrangement links TRBV4-1 to TRBJ2-1; 11 bases fit TRBD2. The germline CDR1 and CDR2 sequences are MGHRA and YSYEKL. J gave up 7 bases and V 0 bases, and 2 bases lay outside the gene matches. The CDR3 extends over 15 amino acids. In nucleotides, the CDR3 is TGCGCCAGCAGCCAAGAACTAGCGGGGGTGAATGAGCAGTTCTTC. It encodes CASSQELAGVNEQFF.

This clone turned up a few times. The V call is TRBV10-1, the J call TRBJ1-5; a possible D gene is TRBD1 (5 bases). CDR1 and CDR2 from the germline V gene are WNHNN and SYGVQD (reference sequence). CDR3 length: 14 residues. V was clipped by 0 bases and J by 4 bases, with 7 bases between them. The CDR3 DNA sequence: TGCGCCAGCAGTGAGTCAGGGGAAAATCAGCCCCAGCATTTT. Amino acids: CASSESGENQPQHF.

J is TRBJ1-1 and V is TRBV7-9; D is possibly TRBD1 (5 bases). Trimming shortened V by 4 bases and J by 1 base, and 10 bases separated the two germline ends. CDR1 is SEHNR, CDR2 FQNEAQ, per germline (reference sequence). The CDR3 has 14 residues. DNA for the CDR3: TGTGCCAGCAGCTGGGTGGGGGGGAACACTGAAGCTTTCTTT. Translated, it gives CASSWVGGNTEAFF.

The gene calls are TRBV2 and TRBJ2-7, with 8 nucleotides matching TRBD1. The CDR3 is 14 amino acids. Germline loops: CDR1 SNHLY, CDR2 FYNNEI. V lost 3 bases, J lost 5 bases, and 6 bases stayed unmatched. The CDR3 region is CASSDRGRSHEQYF. The CDR3 nucleotides read TGTGCCAGCAGTGACAGGGGGCGCAGCCACGAGCAGTACTTC.

The V call is TRBV7-2, the J call TRBJ2-7; no firm D call. Germline V gene sequence: CDR1 SGHTA, CDR2 FQGNSA. The CDR3 extends over 15 amino acids. The V end was cut by 1 base, the J end by 5 bases, with 15 bases between. The CDR3 bases are TGTGCCAGCAGCTTAGGAGGCCCGGCAACCCACGAGCAGTACTTC. This encodes CASSLGGPATHEQYF.

This clone was recorded once. This chain links TRBV6-4 with TRBJ1-4; D might be TRBD1 (5 bases). The CDR3 loop spans 16 amino acids. Germline loops: CDR1 MRHNA, CDR2 SNTAGT. The V and J ends lost 4 bases and 8 bases respectively, with 20 bases between them. CDR3 sequence: CASSAGDSSGGEKLFF. The CDR3 nucleotides read TGTGCCAGCAGTGCCGGGGACTCCTCGGGAGGCGAAAAACTGTTTTTT.

The chain combines TRBV7-2 with TRBJ2-7, with D possibly TRBD2 on 5 matching bases. The CDR3 is 14 amino acids. Per germline, CDR1 SGHTA and CDR2 FQGNSA. The V end was cut by 0 bases, the J end by 2 bases, with 8 bases between. CDR3 in DNA: TGTGCCAGCAGCTTAGCGGCGGGTCCCTACGAGCAGTACTTC. It specifies CASSLAAGPYEQYF.

The chain has TRBV4-1 and TRBJ2-2, with D unclear. V lost 4 bases to trimming and J lost 3 bases, with 9 bases between them. Germline loops: CDR1 MGHRA, CDR2 YSYEKL. The CDR3 is 14 residues long. The CDR3 DNA reads as TGCGCCAGCAGCCGAACACCTGACACCGGGGAGCTGTTTTTT. It translates to CASSRTPDTGELFF.

V gene TRBV2 combines with J gene TRBJ2-3, with 8 nucleotides matching TRBD2. Trimming cost V 4 bases and J 1 base; bases outside gene matches: 1. CDR3 size: 14 residues. Germline CDR1 is SNHLY and CDR2 is FYNNEI. CDR3 coding DNA: TGTGCCAGCAGTGTAGCGGGGCGCACAGATACGCAGTATTTT. Residues: CASSVAGRTDTQYF.

The chain uses TRBV5-1 and TRBJ1-6; 9 bases are a match to TRBD1. The V gene end was trimmed by 4 bases and the J gene end by 10 bases; junction bases not matched to a gene: 9. Germline values: CDR1 SGHRS, CDR2 YFSETQ. The CDR3 is made up of 15 amino acids. The CDR3 here is CASSGAGTGMSPLHF. DNA for the CDR3: TGCGCCAGCAGCGGGGCCGGGACAGGGATGTCACCCCTCCACTTT.

V is TRBV6-1 and J is TRBJ2-5; D not certain. The length of the CDR3 is 13 residues. Germline V gene lookup returns CDR1 MNHNS and CDR2 SASEGT. Trimming took 1 base from V and 2 from J, leaving 5 bases between them. This chain's CDR3 is CASSEELQETQYF. The CDR3 DNA reads TGTGCCAGCAGTGAAGAGCTACAAGAGACCCAGTACTTC.

The chain links TRBV4-1 to TRBJ2-2; TRBD2 aligns across 7 bases. In germline, CDR1 is MGHRA, CDR2 YSYEKL. J gave up 4 bases and V 4 bases, and 9 bases lay outside the gene matches. The CDR3 is made up of 16 amino acids. CDR3 amino acids: CASSLLTGGGTGELFF. The CDR3, as DNA: TGCGCCAGCAGCCTACTGACGGGAGGTGGCACCGGGGAGCTGTTTTTT.